This TCR beta chain originates from a study of beta chain features in type 1 diabetes. The CDR3 length is 13 residues. Germline V CDR1 and CDR2: GTSNPN, SVGIG (reference sequence). The ends lost 0 bases at V and 8 bases at J; junction bases unmatched: 5. Every bit of the isolated RNA underwent reverse transcription, so sequencing read expressed TCRB transcripts. Some clones are missing from TCRdb's copy, which holds only in-frame ones; the method was immunoSEQ multiplex PCR. The sample lists 390,000 or so clones; roughly 14% were seen once. Notes on the study in general: Researchers reported that naive, central memory and Treg TCRB repertoires appeared more similar in patients than in healthy donors.

In this sample, this clone turned up a few times. The antigen remains unidentified. The rearrangement uses TRBV30 and TRBJ1-2; 8 nucleotides agree with TRBD1. The sequence was collected from a man aged 25-45 years in good health. The sample taken for sequencing was naive CD4+ T cells from blood. The CDR3 DNA reads TGTGCCTGGAGTGTAACGACAGGGGTCGGCTACACCTTC. Protein: CAWSVTTGVGYTF.